The 11 T cell receptor beta chains in this list originate from one sample, sequenced in a study of OX40 agonist ivuxolimab in advanced cancers. Only in-frame clones appear in the TCRdb table, and some are missing; sequencing was by immunoSEQ multiplex PCR. The sample consists of 43,000 or so clones, approximately 77% of them appearing once. This specimen was CD4+ or CD8+ T cells sorted from blood, taken in a trial of the OX40 agonist ivuxolimab. The receptors come from an adult with an advanced solid tumor such as melanoma, head and neck, liver or kidney cancer.

The V gene is TRBV5-1, the J gene TRBJ1-2; possible D gene TRBD1, 6 bases. There are 14 residues in the CDR3. The germline CDR1 and CDR2 sequences are SGHRS and YFSETQ. Deletions cut 5 bases from V and 4 bases from J, with 15 bases between. The CDR3 sequence: CASSWTESFYGYTF. CDR3 DNA sequence: TGCGCCAGCAGTTGGACAGAGAGTTTCTATGGCTACACCTTC.

In its sample, this clone ranks as medium-sized (0.01 to 0.1%). This chain links TRBV9 with TRBJ2-7, with D maybe TRBD2 (5 bases). Germline V lookup: CDR1 SGDLS, CDR2 YYNGEE. Trimming pared 3 bases from V and 7 bases from J, leaving 14 bases between. CDR3 length equals 13 residues. For the CDR3, the DNA is TGTGCCAGCAGCGCGGGATTAAAAGGGGAGCAGTACTTC. Translated, it gives CASSAGLKGEQYF.

The J gene is TRBJ1-2, the V gene TRBV28, with D perhaps matching TRBD1 (5 bases). Germline CDR1 is MDHEN and CDR2 is SYDVKM. The CDR3 runs 15 residues. V was cut by 5 bases and J by 1 base, with 14 bases left in between. In DNA, the CDR3 is TGTGCCAGCAGTCAAAGCCGGGGCTATAACTATGGCTACACCTTC. Residues: CASSQSRGYNYGYTF.

The chain recombines TRBV28 with TRBJ1-5; D possibly corresponds to TRBD1 (6 bases). With 4 bases removed from V and 4 bases from J, the gap between germline ends came to 17 bases. Germline V gives CDR1 MDHEN, CDR2 SYDVKM. The CDR3 has 16 amino acids. DNA of the CDR3: TGTGCCAGCAGTTCAGGGACACCCGTCGGGAATCAGCCCCAGCATTTT. Its translation: CASSSGTPVGNQPQHF.

This clone appeared a single time. The V gene is TRBV5-1, the J gene TRBJ1-1; tentatively, D is TRBD1 (5 bases). The CDR3 covers 15 residues. Per germline, CDR1 SGHRS and CDR2 YFSETQ. V was clipped by 3 bases and J by 1 base, with 13 bases between them. CDR3 loop: CASSWGQGKNTEAFF. The CDR3 nucleotides read TGCGCCAGCAGCTGGGGCCAGGGAAAGAACACTGAAGCTTTCTTT.

This rearrangement joins TRBV13 to TRBJ2-1, with 14 bases identical to TRBD2. There are 17 residues in the CDR3. Trimming at V came to 1 base and at J to 8 bases, leaving 7 bases not matched to a gene. Germline V gives CDR1 PRHDT, CDR2 FYEKMQ (reference sequence). In DNA, the CDR3 is TGTGCCAGCAGCTTAGCTCCGGGACTAGCGGGAGCGCATGAGCAGTTCTTC. Encoded protein: CASSLAPGLAGAHEQFF.

The V and J genes are TRBV19 and TRBJ2-5, with 9 bases lining up with TRBD1. The DNA matches TRBJ2-7 better at its end, which makes the J call doubtful. The CDR3 is made up of 17 amino acids. The germline V gene encodes CDR1 LNHDA and CDR2 SQIVND (reference sequence). The CDR3 sequence is CASSIDPRQGGPSEQYF. The CDR3 nucleotides are TGTGCCAGTAGTATAGATCCCCGACAGGGGGGCCCCTCCGAGCAGTACTTC.

This chain uses TRBV28 with TRBJ2-3; the D gene is possibly TRBD2 (5 bases). This CDR3 spans 14 amino acids. V gave up 2 bases and J gave up 4 bases, with 10 bases separating them. Germline V CDR1 and CDR2: MDHEN, SYDVKM. The CDR3 loop is CASSLTQRADTQYF. CDR3 DNA sequence: TGTGCCAGCAGTTTAACACAGAGGGCAGATACGCAGTATTTT. Full variable domain (missing parts from reference TRBV28 and TRBJ2-3): DVKVTQSSRYLVKRTGEKVFLECVQDMDHENMFWYRQDPGLGLRLIYFSYDVKMKEKGDIPEGYSVSREKKERFSLILESASTNQTSMYLCASSLTQRADTQYFGPGTRLTVL.

This clone was counted only a few times. Because the CDR3's place on the DNA is in doubt, the DNA is left out and the CDR3 is given as listed by TCRdb. The chain carries TRBV27 and TRBJ1-2. The germline V gene has CDR1 MNHEY and CDR2 SMNVEV (reference sequence). Termini included, the CDR3 measures 13 amino acids. The CDR3: CASSTSRAYGYTF.

The V and J genes are TRBV28 and TRBJ1-2; D is perhaps TRBD1 (6 bases). The CDR3 is 13 amino acids. Germline values: CDR1 MDHEN, CDR2 SYDVKM. Trimming cost V 6 bases and J 5 bases, with 13 bases left between them. CDR3 coding DNA: TGTGCCAGCAGCCCGCAGGGGCCATATGGCTACACCTTC. Amino acids: CASSPQGPYGYTF.

This rearrangement joins TRBV5-1 to TRBJ2-3; D is possibly TRBD1 (5 bases). Per the germline V gene, CDR1 is SGHRS and CDR2 is YFSETQ. Trimming removed 0 bases from V and 4 bases from J, with 12 bases in between. The CDR3 totals 15 residues. The CDR3 bases are TGCGCCAGCAGCTTGGGTCGGCCCAGGGCAGATACGCAGTATTTT. This sequence encodes CASSLGRPRADTQYF. The full variable domain, its missing parts supplied by reference TRBV5-1 and TRBJ2-3, is KAGVTQTPRYLIKTRGQQVTLSCSPISGHRSVSWYQQTPGQGLQFLFEYFSETQRNKGNFPGRFSGRQFSNSRSEMNVSTLELGDSALYLCASSLGRPRADTQYFGPGTRLTVL.